These T cell receptor beta chains were read from a single sample in a study of T-cell reconstitution after alpha-beta-depleted transplantation in children. Each CDR3 protein is one row after TCRdb ran MiXCR on the PCR reads. The sample yields hundreds of thousands of distinct CDR3 sequences, 15% to 20% seen once. Sequences were derived from PBMCs, mostly from graft donor cells, sampled 360 days after TCRalphabeta/CD19-depleted stem cell transplant. Every receptor here comes from a male patient between 2 and 10 years old who had a stem cell transplant for acute lymphoblastic leukemia, so the T cells may come from the graft donor. Each CDR3 is given with its conserved first and last residue.

V	CDR3
TRBV12-3/TRBV12-4	CASSSTGVGTIYF
TRBV11-2	CASSWGIVHYTDTQYF
TRBV12-3/TRBV12-4	CASSSGFRANTIYF
TRBV12-3/TRBV12-4	CASSLTADTQYF
TRBV13	CASSPGLAAHNEQFF
TRBV20-1	CSALAGGNNEQFF
TRBV20-1	CSASAPGYQPQHF
TRBV9	CASSVTHTGLAYNEQFF
TRBV28	CASSSTSGRAWGEQFF
TRBV6-5	CASSYWDGWETQYF
TRBV5-1	CATFWDRGPYNEQFF
TRBV5-1	CASNGQGIANTEAFF
TRBV6-2/TRBV6-3	CASRKSGSGEQYF
TRBV4-1	CASSAEGISYEQYF
TRBV11-2	CASSLNGREGSYNEQFF
TRBV11-3	CASSSGLAGTDTQYF
TRBV12-3/TRBV12-4	CASSSVQGGPYYGYTF
TRBV4-1	CASSPWREISNEQFF
TRBV9	CASSVAAGAGTDTQYF
TRBV2	CASSELGLAGAETQYF
TRBV10-3	CAISEGGYDEYF
TRBV29-1	CSVTGLAGGPLFF
TRBV29-1	CSVGLAGGSTIGEQFF
TRBV11-2	CASSFSSTVSTDTQYF
TRBV11-2	CASSLVVGMGQETQYF
TRBV5-1	CASSLSGQQETQYF
TRBV20-1	CPRGTDTQYF
TRBV12-3/TRBV12-4	CASSFLDRGYNEQFF
TRBV20-1	CSATPEGGTNSPLHF
TRBV11-2	CASSLRTGRDQPQHF
TRBV4-3	CASSQEGTGTDTQYF
TRBV6-2/TRBV6-3	CASSYSRGDRVHEQFF
TRBV20-1	CSAREREKGTDTQYF
TRBV2	CASSESGGQGSDEQFF
TRBV7-9	CASSSPHPGQRGETQYF
TRBV13	CASSTTPGLAPYNEQFF
TRBV10-3	CAISDRRGPSIYNEQFF
TRBV4-2	CASSQEWWKSSYNEQFF
TRBV5-1	CASSFERTRGNEQFF
TRBV20-1	CSARRVPRDSNTGELFF
TRBV29-1	CSVDGSGIANNEQFF
TRBV20-1	CSASAGEVNEQFF
TRBV19	CASSAGTGNTQYF
TRBV28	CASSFRGKTYNEQFF
TRBV5-4	CASSLVRGGLTEAFF
TRBV15	CATSVPGATPKEDTQYF
TRBV20-1	CSAIPPRSTDTQYF
TRBV27	CASSPTRLAGVIPNKNIQYF
TRBV5-1	CASSLDNPGNTEAFF
TRBV7-2	CASRTGTDTQYF
TRBV5-1	CASSWGTSGYEQYF
TRBV11-3	CASSLDGSRYQETQYF